The 8 T cell receptor beta chains given below trace back to one sample, sequenced in a study of T cells in Graves' hyperthyroidism and ophthalmopathy. Using RNA transcripts as the source, TCR beta CDR3 regions were amplified. The HTBI primer set drove a first-round RT-PCR of the TCR CDR3. Each CDR3 protein is one row after TCRdb ran MiXCR on the multiplex PCR reads. The sample carries under 350,000 distinct CDR3 sequences, about 18% recorded once. Source material: blood. These receptors came from a woman between 50 and 59 years old with Graves' hyperthyroidism.

This clonotype was observed at least ten times. The chain combines TRBV30 with TRBJ1-2; TRBD1 is a possible D gene (5 bases). In germline, CDR1 is GTSNPN, CDR2 SVGIG (reference sequence). The V and J ends lost 4 bases and 8 bases respectively, with 11 bases between them. This CDR3 spans 11 amino acids. CDR3: CAWNRFEGYTF. CDR3 DNA sequence: TGTGCCTGGAACAGGTTTGAGGGCTACACCTTC.

This clonotype was counted at least ten times. The genes are TRBV2 and TRBJ2-7; tentatively, D is TRBD2 (6 bases). V was trimmed by 6 bases and J by 4 bases, leaving 10 bases between them. Germline loops: CDR1 SNHLY, CDR2 FYNNEI. The CDR3 sequence is 12 residues long. Here the CDR3 reads CASRGGGYEQYV. CDR3 coding DNA: TGTGCCAGCAGGGGAGGCGGGTACGAGCAGTACGTC.

This clonotype was detected a few times. The chain has TRBV2 and TRBJ2-2; 11 positions agree with TRBD1. The CDR3 consists of 16 residues. Trimming at V came to 5 bases and at J to 3 bases, leaving 5 bases not matched to a gene. CDR1 and CDR2 from the germline V gene are SNHLY and FYNNEI. CDR3 bases: TGTGCCAGCAGTTGGGACAGGGGGGGTGACACCGGGGAGCTGTTTTTT. Encoded protein: CASSWDRGGDTGELFF.

The rearrangement joins TRBV14 to TRBJ1-2; no clear D gene. The CDR3 runs 13 residues. Looked up from germline, CDR1 is SGHDN and CDR2 is FVKESK. Trimming removed 1 base from V and 8 bases from J, with 11 bases in between. The DNA for the CDR3 is TGTGCCAGCAGCCAAGGGCCAACGGACGGCTACACCTTC. Translating it yields CASSQGPTDGYTF.

In its sample, this clonotype was seen a few times. The V gene is TRBV6-1, the J gene TRBJ2-4, with TRBD2 identical over 12 bases. V lost 6 bases, J lost 0 bases, and 3 bases stayed unmatched. CDR1 is MNHNS, CDR2 SASEGT, per germline. This CDR3 is 16 amino acids long. The CDR3 is CASRLAGGGAKNIQYF. The CDR3 nucleotides read TGTGCCAGCAGACTAGCGGGGGGAGGAGCCAAAAACATTCAGTACTTC.

This clonotype showed up many times. V usage is TRBV27 and J usage is TRBJ2-3, with D maybe TRBD1 (5 bases). This CDR3 contains 13 residues. CDR1 MNHEY and CDR2 SMNVEV come from the germline V gene (reference sequence). With 3 bases removed from V and 6 bases from J, the gap between germline ends came to 10 bases. The CDR3 nucleotides are TGTGCCAGCAGTTTTATAGGGGTTGATACGCAGTATTTT. Its protein product is CASSFIGVDTQYF.

The rearrangement uses TRBV20-1 and TRBJ2-2; no clear D gene. This CDR3 has 12 amino acids. The V gene lost 3 bases and the J gene lost 4 bases, with 6 bases spanning the gap. Germline CDR1 and CDR2: DFQATT and SNEGSKA (reference sequence). CDR3 residues: CSASEITGELFF. DNA of the CDR3: TGCAGTGCTAGCGAGATCACCGGGGAGCTGTTTTTT.

The V gene is TRBV6-1, the J gene TRBJ2-5; TRBD1 might be the D (6 bases). Trimming removed 2 bases from V and 2 bases from J, with 9 bases in between. Per germline, CDR1 MNHNS and CDR2 SASEGT. This CDR3 is built from 14 residues. The CDR3 sequence is CASSERDKQETQYF. In DNA, the CDR3 is TGTGCCAGCAGTGAAAGGGACAAGCAAGAGACCCAGTACTTC.